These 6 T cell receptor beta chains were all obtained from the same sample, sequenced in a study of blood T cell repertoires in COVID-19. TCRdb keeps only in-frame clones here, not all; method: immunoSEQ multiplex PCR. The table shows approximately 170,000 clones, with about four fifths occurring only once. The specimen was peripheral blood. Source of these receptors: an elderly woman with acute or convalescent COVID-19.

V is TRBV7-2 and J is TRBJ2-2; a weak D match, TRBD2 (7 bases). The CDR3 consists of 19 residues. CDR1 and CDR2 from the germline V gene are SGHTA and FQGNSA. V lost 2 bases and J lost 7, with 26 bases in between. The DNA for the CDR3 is TGTGCCAGCAGCTTAAGGTCGGGGGGCCCTTTTTTAACAAGCGGGGAGCTGTTTTTT. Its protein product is CASSLRSGGPFLTSGELFF.

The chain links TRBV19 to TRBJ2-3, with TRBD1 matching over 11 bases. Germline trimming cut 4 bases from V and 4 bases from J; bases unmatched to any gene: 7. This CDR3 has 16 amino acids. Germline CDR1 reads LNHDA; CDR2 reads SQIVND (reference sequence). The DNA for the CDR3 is TGTGCCAGTAGTACCCCGGACAGGGGGCAGGCAGATACGCAGTATTTT. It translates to CASSTPDRGQADTQYF. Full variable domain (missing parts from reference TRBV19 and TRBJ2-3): DGGITQSPKYLFRKEGQNVTLSCEQNLNHDAMYWYRQDPGQGLRLIYYSQIVNDFQKGDIAEGYSVSREKKESFPLTVTSAQKNPTAFYLCASSTPDRGQADTQYFGPGTRLTVL.

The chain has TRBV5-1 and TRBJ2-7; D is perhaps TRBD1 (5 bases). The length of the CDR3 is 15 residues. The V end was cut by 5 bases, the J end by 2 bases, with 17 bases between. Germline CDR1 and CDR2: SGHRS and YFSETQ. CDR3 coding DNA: TGCGCCAGCAGTCCTGACGGCAGGGCTACCTACGAGCAGTACTTC. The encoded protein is CASSPDGRATYEQYF.

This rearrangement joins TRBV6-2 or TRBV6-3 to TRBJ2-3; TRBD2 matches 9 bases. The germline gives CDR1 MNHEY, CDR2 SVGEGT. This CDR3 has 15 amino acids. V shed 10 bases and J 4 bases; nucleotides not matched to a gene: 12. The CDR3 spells CATNPTSGPSDTQYF. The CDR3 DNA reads TGTGCCACCAACCCGACTAGCGGTCCTTCAGATACGCAGTATTTT.

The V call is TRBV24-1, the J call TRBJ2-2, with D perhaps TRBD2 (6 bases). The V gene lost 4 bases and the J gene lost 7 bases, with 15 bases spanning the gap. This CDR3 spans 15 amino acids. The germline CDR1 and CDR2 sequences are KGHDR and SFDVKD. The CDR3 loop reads CATSEAGTLGGELFF. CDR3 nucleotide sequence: TGTGCCACCAGTGAGGCCGGGACTCTCGGCGGGGAGCTGTTTTTT.

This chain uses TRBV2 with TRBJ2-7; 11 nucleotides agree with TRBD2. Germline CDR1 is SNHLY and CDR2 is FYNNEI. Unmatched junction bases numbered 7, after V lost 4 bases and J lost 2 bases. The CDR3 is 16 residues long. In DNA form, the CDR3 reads TGTGCCAGCAGTGGGAGACTAGCGGGGTCACCCTACGAGCAGTACTTC. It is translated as CASSGRLAGSPYEQYF.